This T cell receptor beta chain was captured by sequencing in a study of cytomegalovirus exposure and HLA in healthy donors. Study-wide points: CMV serostatus was the only immune exposure information that was available.

Remarks on this clone: Its antigen is undetermined.

Germline V gene sequence: CDR1 SGHNT, CDR2 YYREEE (reference sequence). The CDR3 contains 15 residues. The V segment lost 2 bases and the J segment 3 bases; nucleotides outside the gene matches: 8. Primers included in the PCR were 60 Vbeta and 13 Jbeta primers. Profiling relied on immunoSEQ multiplex PCR, and the TCRdb table lists in-frame clones only, not all of them. The sample contains 200,000 to 250,000 clones, less than 85% of which appear only once. This chain uses TRBV5-4 with TRBJ2-7; 7 bases map to TRBD2. Sequences were obtained from PBMCs. The clonotype comes from a young man in good health and CMV-seronegative. In DNA, the CDR3 is TGTGCCAGCAGCTTCGGGGCTAGCGGCGACTACGAGCAGTACTTC. This encodes CASSFGASGDYEQYF. The full variable domain, completed using reference TRBV5-4 and TRBJ2-7, is ETGVTQSPTHLIKTRGQQVTLRCSSQSGHNTVSWYQQALGQGPQFIFQYYREEENGRGNFPPRFSGLQFPNYSSELNVNALELDDSALYLCASSFGASGDYEQYFGPGTRLTVT.